Listed here are 11 T cell receptor beta chains from one sample, sequenced in a study of cytomegalovirus exposure and HLA in healthy donors. The PCR contained 60 Vbeta and 13 Jbeta primers. The repertoire was sequenced with immunoSEQ multiplex PCR; TCRdb's copy has only in-frame clones and lacks some. The sample lists about 200,000 clones, approximately 80% occurring once. Input material: PBMCs. The receptors here all came from a woman aged 30 to 39 in good health and CMV-seropositive.

The chain combines TRBV5-3 with TRBJ1-6, with TRBD1 matching over 8 bases. TRBV5-3 is annotated as an ORF whose role is uncertain. Unmatched junction bases numbered 16, after V lost 3 bases and J lost 5 bases. CDR3 length equals 19 residues. This chain's CDR3 is CARSSRGCHRQGHNSPLHF. DNA for the CDR3: TGTGCCAGAAGCTCGCGTGGTTGTCATAGACAGGGGCATAATTCACCCCTCCACTTT.

The chain is built from TRBV2 and TRBJ2-6; D perhaps matches TRBD1 (5 bases). The ends were cut back, 0 bases at V and 0 bases at J, with 18 bases in the middle. Germline loops: CDR1 SNHLY, CDR2 FYNNEI. This CDR3 is 20 amino acids long. CDR3 protein: CASSEARTTRVSSGANVLTF. The CDR3 nucleotides read TGTGCCAGCAGTGAAGCGCGCACGACCAGGGTTAGCTCTGGGGCCAACGTCCTGACTTTC.

The gene calls are TRBV19 and TRBJ2-3; the match to TRBD1 covers 8 bases. Germline assignment: CDR1 LNHDA and CDR2 SQIVND (reference sequence). V dropped 7 bases and J dropped 4; count of bases not matched to a gene: 10. The CDR3 sequence is 15 residues long. DNA for the CDR3: TGTGCCAGTACCCTGACAGGGGCAGATGCAGATACGCAGTATTTT. Translating it yields CASTLTGADADTQYF.

The J gene is TRBJ2-7, the V gene TRBV28, with 10 nucleotides matching TRBD2. From germline, CDR1 is MDHEN and CDR2 SYDVKM. The CDR3 extends over 14 amino acids. Losses at the gene ends were 9 bases for V and 1 base for J; bases not matched to a gene: 6. DNA of the CDR3: TGTGCCAGTCAAGCGGGGGGGGCATCCTACGAGCAGTACTTC. Translation: CASQAGGASYEQYF. Using reference TRBV28 and TRBJ2-7 for the parts outside the CDR3, the full variable domain is DVKVTQSSRYLVKRTGEKVFLECVQDMDHENMFWYRQDPGLGLRLIYFSYDVKMKEKGDIPEGYSVSREKKERFSLILESASTNQTSMYLCASQAGGASYEQYFGPGTRLTVT.

Comment on this clone: The sample contains more than one DNA sequence encoding this CDR3. J is TRBJ2-7 and V is TRBV5-1, with D perhaps TRBD1 (6 bases). Trimming took 2 bases from V and 0 from J, leaving 9 bases between them. Per germline, CDR1 SGHRS and CDR2 YFSETQ. The CDR3 consists of 14 residues. The CDR3 nucleotides read TGCGCCAGCAGCTTCCAGGGGCCCTCCTACGAGCAGTACTTC. It codes for CASSFQGPSYEQYF.

This clone has only one observation. This chain uses TRBV6-6 with TRBJ1-1; tentative D call: TRBD1 (5 bases). V shed 7 bases and J shed 6 bases, with 15 bases lying between them. Germline-derived CDR1 and CDR2 are MNHNY and SVGAGI (reference sequence). The CDR3 totals 13 residues. The CDR3 DNA sequence: TGTGCCAGCACTATATTGGGACTCTCTGAAGCTTTCTTT. It translates to CASTILGLSEAFF.

The genes are TRBV28 and TRBJ2-7, with D possibly being TRBD2 (5 bases). The V end was cut by 3 bases, the J end by 5 bases, with 17 bases between. The CDR3 is 15 amino acids. The germline gives CDR1 MDHEN, CDR2 SYDVKM. The CDR3 DNA reads as TGTGCCAGCAGTTTCCAGACTATTGGAGGCGACGAGCAGTACTTC. Protein: CASSFQTIGGDEQYF.

The rearrangement joins TRBV11-3 to TRBJ2-5; 7 nucleotides agree with TRBD2. The trim removed 1 base at V and 4 bases at J, leaving 6 bases unmatched. CDR3 length: 15 residues. Germline assignment: CDR1 SGHNT and CDR2 YENEEA. The CDR3: CASSLVGGLAETQYF. The CDR3 nucleotides are TGTGCCAGCAGCTTAGTGGGGGGGTTGGCAGAGACCCAGTACTTC.

The chain is built from TRBV5-1 and TRBJ2-7; TRBD2 agrees at 7 bases. The CDR3 is 14 residues long. Germline assignment: CDR1 SGHRS and CDR2 YFSETQ. V was pared by 4 bases and J by 5 bases, with 9 bases of the junction left unmatched. The DNA of the CDR3 is TGCGCCAGCAGCAACGGACTAGGATACAACGAGCAGTACTTC. Translated, it gives CASSNGLGYNEQYF.

This chain joins TRBV6-5 and TRBJ1-2; no definite D call. V lost 8 bases, J lost 8 bases, and 15 bases lay in between. Germline-derived CDR1 and CDR2 are MNHEY and SVGAGI. The CDR3 spans 12 residues. CDR3 region: CASSTSGVGYTF. CDR3 coding DNA: TGTGCCAGCTCCACTAGCGGGGTCGGCTACACCTTC.

The chain recombines TRBV6-5 with TRBJ2-5, with 7 positions matching TRBD2. Trimming cost V 2 bases and J 5 bases; bases outside gene matches: 5. Germline-derived CDR1 and CDR2 are MNHEY and SVGAGI. The CDR3 is made up of 14 amino acids. DNA for the CDR3: TGTGCCAGCAGTTACGGGGGGGTTGGCGAGACCCAGTACTTC. Amino acids: CASSYGGVGETQYF.